These 4 T cell receptor beta chains came from one sample sequenced in a study of early T cells in non-severe SARS-CoV-2 infection. TCRdb re-analysed the 5' RACE reads in MiXCR, keeping a single row per CDR3 protein. The profile covers tens of thousands of distinct CDR3 sequences, with roughly 10% appearing a single time and about a tenth taken by the ten largest. Sequencing used whole blood. The receptor source for this set is an adult who was a healthcare worker with PCR-confirmed SARS-CoV-2 infection or an uninfected control (not recorded which).

The chain is built from TRBV2 and TRBJ2-3; the D gene is possibly TRBD2 (7 bases). V was clipped by 11 bases and J by 4 bases, with 16 bases between them. Germline assignment: CDR1 SNHLY and CDR2 FYNNEI. The CDR3 length is 13 residues. CDR3 loop: CAWGGRSPDTQYF. As DNA, the CDR3 is TGTGCCTGGGGGGGCAGGAGCCCAGATACGCAGTATTTT. Using reference TRBV2 and TRBJ2-3 for the parts outside the CDR3, the full variable domain is EPEVTQTPSHQVTQMGQEVILRCVPISNHLYFYWYRQILGQKVEFLVSFYNNEISEKSEIFDDQFSVERPDGSNFTLKIRSTKLEDSAMYFCAWGGRSPDTQYFGPGTRLTVL.

Ten or more counts support this clonotype. The chain employs TRBV12-3 or TRBV12-4 and TRBJ1-5, with no clear D. The V end was cut by 7 bases, the J end by 0 bases, with 10 bases between. The CDR3 length is 14 residues. DNA for the CDR3: TGTGCCAGCACCCGAGGGCTTAGCAATCAGCCCCAGCATTTT. Protein product: CASTRGLSNQPQHF.

This clonotype was recorded a few times. The chain is built from TRBV7-8 and TRBJ1-3; 7 bases agree with TRBD1. Germline loops: CDR1 SGHVS, CDR2 FQNEAQ. V trimming: 0 bases; J trimming: 11 bases; junction bases outside the gene matches: 4. The CDR3 consists of 13 residues. The CDR3 bases are TGTGCCAGCAGCTTAGCACAGGGGAGGTCCATATATTTT. It codes for CASSLAQGRSIYF.

V is TRBV20-1 and J is TRBJ2-2; D may match TRBD1 or TRBD2 (5 bases each). The CDR3 sequence is 18 residues long. Trimming stripped 0 bases from V and 6 bases from J, with 23 bases between. The germline V gene encodes CDR1 DFQATT and CDR2 SNEGSKA (reference sequence). In nucleotides, the CDR3 is TGCAGTGCTAGAGATTCCAGGAAATCGGTGGGGGTTTCCGGGGAGCTGTTTTTT. It codes for CSARDSRKSVGVSGELFF.